This T cell receptor (beta chain) was profiled in a study of shared clonotypes between healthy human individuals. Overall study results and limits: It was the few donors that limited the genetic and exposure-history diversity represented. Approximately 4.6% of naive CD4 clonotypes were common to several donors.

In regard to this clone: Its specificity is not known.

This CDR3 has 15 residues. Trimming cost V 5 bases and J 4 bases, with 17 bases left between them. Germline V gene lookup returns CDR1 MNHEY and CDR2 SVGAGI. Generated by immunoSEQ multiplex PCR, the TCRdb table keeps only in-frame clones and is missing some. The sample has around 1.9 million clones; around 93% are singletons. In the naive CD8 group, cells lacked CD45RO and were positively selected for CCR7, so terminally differentiated effector memory CD45RA+ cells were left out. The rearrangement joins TRBV6-5 to TRBJ1-1; perhaps TRBD1 as D (6 bases). Sequencing was done on a sample of naive CD8+ T cells from PBMCs. The receptor was isolated from a man between 18 and 35 years old in good health. Some clones in this sample may be carry-over from other donors' samples. This CDR3 reads CASSPEGEAVTEAFF. The CDR3 DNA is TGTGCCAGCAGTCCGGAGGGGGAGGCGGTCACTGAAGCTTTCTTT.